Presented here are 24 T cell receptor beta chains from one specimen sequenced in a study of T cells in Graves' hyperthyroidism and ophthalmopathy. The CDR3 regions of TCR beta were amplified from RNA transcripts. The primer set for the first-round RT-PCR of the TCR CDR3 was HTBI. MiXCR, run by TCRdb on the multiplex PCR reads, gives a single entry per CDR3 protein. The sample holds over 400,000 distinct CDR3 sequences, about 15% seen once. Specimen: blood. These receptors all stem from a man aged 18 to 30 with Graves' ophthalmopathy.

At least ten counts were recorded for this clonotype. The chain recombines TRBV10-1 with TRBJ2-1; D may be TRBD1 or TRBD2 (5 bases each). V was shortened by 0 bases and J by 5 bases, with 14 bases between the two germline ends. The CDR3 totals 16 residues. Germline CDR1 reads WNHNN; CDR2 reads SYGVQD (reference sequence). Here the CDR3 reads CASSESWGTADNEQFF. CDR3 DNA: TGCGCCAGCAGTGAGTCGTGGGGGACCGCGGACAATGAGCAGTTCTTC.

At least ten counts were recorded for this clonotype. The chain is built from TRBV10-1 and TRBJ2-3; 7 bases match TRBD2. Losses at the gene ends were 0 bases for V and 2 bases for J; bases not matched to a gene: 5. CDR1 is WNHNN, CDR2 SYGVQD, per germline (reference sequence). This CDR3 spans 16 amino acids. The CDR3 DNA reads TGCGCCAGCAGTGAGTCAGGAGGGAGGGACACAGATACGCAGTATTTT. It yields the protein CASSESGGRDTDTQYF.

The rearrangement links TRBV15 to TRBJ1-1; no reliable D call. The CDR3 consists of 11 residues. Trimming left V 11 bases short and J 0 bases short, with 7 bases between. Germline-derived CDR1 and CDR2 are LNHNV and YYDKDF (reference sequence). CDR3 in DNA: TGTGCCGCCGCCGTGAACACTGAAGCTTTCTTT. Translation gives CAAAVNTEAFF.

This clonotype was detected ten times or more. V usage is TRBV18 and J usage is TRBJ2-7; 7 bases are shared with TRBD2. The CDR3 runs to 14 residues. Germline assignment: CDR1 KGHSH and CDR2 LQKENI. The ends lost 2 bases at V and 2 bases at J; junction bases unmatched: 3. The CDR3 nucleotides read TGTGCCAGCTCACCAGCGGGAGAGACCTACGAGCAGTACTTC. As protein: CASSPAGETYEQYF.

This clonotype was recorded at least ten times. The chain is built from TRBV9 and TRBJ1-6, with D perhaps matching TRBD1 (5 bases). The CDR3 loop spans 16 amino acids. Germline values: CDR1 SGDLS, CDR2 YYNGEE. Deletions cut 3 bases from V and 2 bases from J, with 12 bases between. CDR3 in amino acids: CASSAASGAYNSPLHF. The CDR3, as DNA: TGTGCCAGCAGCGCAGCATCGGGGGCCTATAATTCACCCCTCCACTTT.

In this sample, this clonotype is medium-sized (0.01 to 0.1%). CDR3 DNA: TGTGCCAGCAGCTTATTGCGGGGGGGCATTTGTCCCCAGTTCTTC. This sequence encodes CASSLLRGGICPQFF. This sequence joins TRBV7-9 and TRBJ2-1; TRBD2 matches at 9 bases. CDR1 and CDR2 (germline): SEHNR, FQNEAQ (reference sequence). The length of the CDR3 is 15 residues. The junction had 12 bases not matched to a gene; V was cut back by 2 bases and J by 13 bases.

V is TRBV19 and J is TRBJ2-7, with 8 bases aligning to TRBD1. The J call is uncertain, as TRBJ2-1 better fits the DNA end. The CDR3 spans 13 residues. CDR1 and CDR2 (germline): LNHDA, SQIVND (reference sequence). This CDR3 is CASSARTGYEQFF. The CDR3 coding sequence is TGTGCCAGTAGTGCGCGGACAGGGTACGAGCAGTTCTTC.

This clonotype has at least ten counts. This chain links TRBV6-1 with TRBJ2-7; possible D gene TRBD2, 7 bases. The CDR3 covers 16 residues. V was trimmed by 3 bases and J by 1 base, leaving 16 bases between them. Germline V CDR1 and CDR2: MNHNS, SASEGT. CDR3 sequence reads: CASSDGGQVGSYEQYF. CDR3 nucleotide sequence: TGTGCCAGCAGTGACGGGGGGCAGGTGGGATCCTACGAGCAGTACTTC.

This clonotype was detected ten times or more. The CDR3 DNA reads as TGCGCCAGCAGCTTGGGGGACAGATCCTACGAGCAGTACTTC. Protein: CASSLGDRSYEQYF. The chain has TRBV5-1 and TRBJ2-7; TRBD1 matches 7 bases. Germline V gives CDR1 SGHRS, CDR2 YFSETQ. The CDR3 is 14 residues long. V lost 0 bases to trimming and J lost 1 base; unmatched junction nucleotides: 1. The whole variable domain, remainder taken from reference TRBV5-1 and TRBJ2-7, is KAGVTQTPRYLIKTRGQQVTLSCSPISGHRSVSWYQQTPGQGLQFLFEYFSETQRNKGNFPGRFSGRQFSNSRSEMNVSTLELGDSALYLCASSLGDRSYEQYFGPGTRLTVT.

This clonotype was recorded many times. The chain recombines TRBV6-1 with TRBJ1-2; D not resolved. Trimming shortened V by 8 bases and J by 5 bases, and 15 bases separated the two germline ends. The CDR3 covers 13 residues. CDR1 is MNHNS and CDR2 is SASEGT in the germline V gene. The DNA of the CDR3 is TGTGCCAGCCTAGCAATAAGAATTTATGGCTACACCTTC. This translates into CASLAIRIYGYTF.

V and J are TRBV12-3 or TRBV12-4 and TRBJ2-1; D gene uncertain. This CDR3 has 14 residues. The V end lost 1 base, the J end lost 2 bases, and 6 bases lay between the germline ends. The CDR3 sequence: CASSLESPYNEQFF. CDR3 DNA: TGTGCCAGCAGTTTAGAGAGTCCCTACAATGAGCAGTTCTTC.

Ten or more counts support this clonotype. The chain couples TRBV6-2 or TRBV6-3 to TRBJ1-2, with D unclear. V lost 0 bases to trimming and J lost 4 bases, with 9 bases between them. The CDR3 totals 14 residues. Germline V gene sequence: CDR1 MNHEY, CDR2 SVGEGT. CDR3 nucleotide sequence: TGTGCCAGCAGTTACTCCTCGGACGGCTATGGCTACACCTTC. As protein: CASSYSSDGYGYTF.

The table lists this clonotype with a few counts. In nucleotides, the CDR3 is TGTGCCAGCAGCCAAGGGCTCCCCGGGACCGGGGAGCTGTTTTTT. This translates into CASSQGLPGTGELFF. The chain links TRBV3-1 to TRBJ2-2; D is uncertain. Germline V gives CDR1 LGHDT, CDR2 YNNKEL (reference sequence). V was shortened by 1 base and J by 5 bases, with 11 bases between the two germline ends. This CDR3 region has 15 residues. Based on the CDR3 plus reference TRBV3-1 and TRBJ2-2, the full variable domain is DTAVSQTPKYLVTQMGNDKSIKCEQNLGHDTMYWYKQDSKKFLKIMFSYNNKELIINETVPNRFSPKSPDKAHLNLHINSLELGDSAVYFCASSQGLPGTGELFFGEGSRLTVL.

This clonotype has a count of ten or more. The gene calls are TRBV27 and TRBJ1-2; 7 positions match TRBD1. CDR1 and CDR2 (germline): MNHEY, SMNVEV (reference sequence). V lost 4 bases to trimming and J lost 0 bases; unmatched junction nucleotides: 2. This CDR3 has 14 amino acids. The CDR3 DNA sequence: TGTGCCAGCAGTTACAGGGGCGCTAACTATGGCTACACCTTC. Its protein is CASSYRGANYGYTF.

The sample holds many counts of this clonotype. The genes are TRBV5-5 and TRBJ1-1; 9 bases are shared with TRBD1. The CDR3 has 13 amino acids. Trimming at V came to 4 bases and at J to 8 bases, leaving 6 bases not matched to a gene. CDR1 and CDR2 from the germline V gene are SGHKS and YYEKEE (reference sequence). The CDR3 protein is CASSRDRVGEAFF. DNA for the CDR3: TGTGCCAGCAGCCGGGACAGGGTTGGAGAAGCTTTCTTT.

The rearrangement joins TRBV15 to TRBJ1-6; D gene ambiguous. The CDR3 consists of 12 residues. Germline V CDR1 and CDR2: LNHNV, YYDKDF (reference sequence). Trimming left V 6 bases short and J 9 bases short, with 9 bases between. This CDR3 reads CATRIDVSPLHF. The CDR3 DNA follows: TGTGCCACCAGGATCGACGTTTCACCCCTCCACTTT.

This clonotype was seen a few times. The chain employs TRBV20-1 and TRBJ1-2; D gene unclear. CDR1 and CDR2 (germline): DFQATT, SNEGSKA (reference sequence). CDR3 length equals 13 residues. Trimming cost V 2 bases and J 3 bases, with 10 bases left between them. The CDR3 coding sequence is TGCAGTGCTAGATCCGGGCAGGACTATGGCTACACCTTC. Its translation: CSARSGQDYGYTF.

A few counts support this clonotype. This chain uses TRBV7-6 with TRBJ2-3; 10 bases match TRBD2. The trim removed 4 bases at V and 4 bases at J, leaving 8 bases unmatched. The V gene's germline CDR1 is SGHVS and CDR2 FNYEAQ. CDR3 size: 16 residues. This CDR3 is CASSSAILAGADTQYF. As DNA, the CDR3 is TGTGCCAGCAGCTCAGCGATCCTAGCGGGAGCAGATACGCAGTATTTT.

Comment on this clonotype: A much larger clone lies a single base off, so this may be a read error. The final CDR3 position lacks the conserved phenylalanine or tryptophan, pointing to a likely read error. In DNA form, the CDR3 reads TGTGCCAGCAGCTTCACAGAACTCATGAACACTGAAGCTTTCCTT. Protein sequence: CASSFTELMNTEAFL. The chain joins TRBV13 to TRBJ1-1, with D unclear. V was shortened by 3 bases and J by 0 bases, with 11 bases between the two germline ends. CDR1 PRHDT and CDR2 FYEKMQ come from the germline V gene (reference sequence). This CDR3 spans 15 amino acids.

This clonotype was seen at least ten times. The chain combines TRBV3-1 with TRBJ1-1; tentative D call: TRBD1 (5 bases). The V and J ends lost 0 bases and 12 bases respectively, with 20 bases between them. This CDR3 comprises 15 residues. Germline-derived CDR1 and CDR2 are LGHDT and YNNKEL (reference sequence). CDR3 amino acids: CASSQDLESGRETFF. CDR3 nucleotide sequence: TGTGCCAGCAGCCAAGATCTTGAGAGTGGCAGGGAGACTTTCTTT.

This clonotype was picked up many times. V gene TRBV20-1 combines with J gene TRBJ2-7, with TRBD2 as a possible D gene (5 bases). Trimming removed 0 bases at V and 3 bases at J, with 9 bases between. The CDR3 is 13 amino acids. Germline CDR1 reads DFQATT; CDR2 reads SNEGSKA (reference sequence). CDR3: CSAREDRDYEQYF. In DNA form, the CDR3 reads TGCAGTGCTAGAGAGGACCGGGACTACGAGCAGTACTTC.

This clonotype was recorded many times. The DNA of the CDR3 is TGTGCCAGCAGTGAATGGTGGGATCAGCCCCAGCATTTT. It yields the protein CASSEWWDQPQHF. The chain joins TRBV6-1 to TRBJ1-5; D is unresolved. Germline CDR1 MNHNS, CDR2 SASEGT. With 2 bases removed from V and 5 bases from J, the gap between germline ends came to 7 bases. There are 13 residues in the CDR3.

The chain combines TRBV5-4 with TRBJ2-5, with 7 bases lining up with TRBD2. The CDR3 covers 16 residues. V gave up 4 bases and J gave up 2 bases; unmatched junction bases: 11. Germline CDR1 and CDR2: SGHNT and YYREEE (reference sequence). CDR3 loop: CASSLKWSGIQETQYF. CDR3 DNA sequence: TGTGCCAGCAGCCTAAAGTGGAGCGGGATACAAGAGACCCAGTACTTC.

This clonotype occurred many times. V gene TRBV6-1 combines with J gene TRBJ2-1; D may be TRBD2 (6 bases). The V end lost 2 bases, the J end lost 4 bases, and 15 bases lay between the germline ends. CDR1 MNHNS and CDR2 SASEGT come from the germline V gene. The CDR3 runs to 16 residues. The CDR3 sequence is CASSESGGDIYNEQFF. The CDR3 region has the DNA TGTGCCAGCAGTGAATCCGGGGGAGATATTTACAATGAGCAGTTCTTC.